The following is a TCR beta chain sequence with its context. This may stem from a read error, because a much larger clone lies one nucleotide away. CDR3 regions were amplified by Arm-PCR using iRepertoire HTBI primers to build TCR beta libraries. A single record per CDR3 protein comes from TCRdb applying MiXCR to the multiplex PCR reads. Found here are almost 350,000 distinct CDR3 sequences, about 20% of them singletons; the top ten hold 25% to 35%. The data were obtained in a study of regulatory T cells in long-lasting Graves disease. Regarding time point: persistent/refractory GD, antithyroid drugs over 5 years with positive TRAb. Extracted PBMC RNA gave rise to the TCR library. The sequence derives from a female donor with Graves disease. The sample consisted of peripheral blood mononuclear cells (PBMCs), taken when the disease was refractory, from a patient treated with antithyroid drugs.

In DNA form, the CDR3 reads TGCGCCAGCAACCAAGATCGAGGTGGGACTGAAGCTTTCTTT. It translates to CASNQDRGGTEAFF. This sequence joins TRBV4-3 and TRBJ1-1; D gene ambiguous. CDR3 length equals 14 residues. Germline CDR1 reads LGHNA; CDR2 reads YSLEER.